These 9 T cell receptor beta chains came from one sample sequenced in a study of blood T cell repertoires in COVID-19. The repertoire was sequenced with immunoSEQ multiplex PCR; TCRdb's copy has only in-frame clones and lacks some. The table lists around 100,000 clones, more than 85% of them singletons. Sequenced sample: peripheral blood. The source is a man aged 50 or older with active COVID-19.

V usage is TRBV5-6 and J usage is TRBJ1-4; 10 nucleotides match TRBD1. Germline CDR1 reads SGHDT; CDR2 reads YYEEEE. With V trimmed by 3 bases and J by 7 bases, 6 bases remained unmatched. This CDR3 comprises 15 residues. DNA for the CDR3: TGTGCCAGCAGCTATATGGGACAGGGGCGTGAAAAACTGTTTTTT. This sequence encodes CASSYMGQGREKLFF.

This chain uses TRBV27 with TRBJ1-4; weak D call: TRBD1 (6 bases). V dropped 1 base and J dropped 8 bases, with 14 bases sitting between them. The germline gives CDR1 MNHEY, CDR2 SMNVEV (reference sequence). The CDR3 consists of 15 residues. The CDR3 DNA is TGTGCCAGCAGTTTATTACGGGACACTCCCGAAAAACTGTTTTTT. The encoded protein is CASSLLRDTPEKLFF.

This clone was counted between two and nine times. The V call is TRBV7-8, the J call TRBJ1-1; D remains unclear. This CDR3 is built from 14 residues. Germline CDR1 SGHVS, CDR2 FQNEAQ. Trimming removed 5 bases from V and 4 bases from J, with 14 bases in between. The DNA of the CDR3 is TGTGCCAGCAGCCCCGAGGCGGGGAGCACTGAAGCTTTCTTT. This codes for CASSPEAGSTEAFF.

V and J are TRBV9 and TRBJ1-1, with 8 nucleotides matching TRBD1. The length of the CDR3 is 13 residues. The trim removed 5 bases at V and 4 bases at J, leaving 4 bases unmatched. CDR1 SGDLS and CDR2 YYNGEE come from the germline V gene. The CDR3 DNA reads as TGTGCCAGCAGTGCAGGGGGCGTCACTGAAGCTTTCTTT. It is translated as CASSAGGVTEAFF.

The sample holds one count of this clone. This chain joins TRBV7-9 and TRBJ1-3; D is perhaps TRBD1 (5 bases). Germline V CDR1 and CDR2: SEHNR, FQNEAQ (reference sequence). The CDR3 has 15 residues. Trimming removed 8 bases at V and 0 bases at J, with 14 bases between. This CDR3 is CASGMVGGSGNTIYF. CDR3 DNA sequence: TGTGCCAGCGGAATGGTCGGGGGCTCTGGAAACACCATATATTTT.

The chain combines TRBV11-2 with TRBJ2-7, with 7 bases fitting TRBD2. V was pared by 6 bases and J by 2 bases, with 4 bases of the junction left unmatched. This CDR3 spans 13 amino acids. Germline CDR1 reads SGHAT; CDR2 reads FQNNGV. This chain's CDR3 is CASSLGLAYEQYV. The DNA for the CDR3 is TGTGCCAGCAGTCTAGGACTAGCCTACGAGCAGTACGTC.

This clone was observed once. CDR3 protein: CASSDYFSGANVLTF. In nucleotides, the CDR3 is TGTGCCAGCAGTGATTACTTCTCTGGGGCCAACGTCCTGACTTTC. The chain uses TRBV2 and TRBJ2-6, with D hard to call. The CDR3 extends over 15 amino acids. Germline loops: CDR1 SNHLY, CDR2 FYNNEI. The ends were cut back, 3 bases at V and 0 bases at J, with 6 bases in the middle.

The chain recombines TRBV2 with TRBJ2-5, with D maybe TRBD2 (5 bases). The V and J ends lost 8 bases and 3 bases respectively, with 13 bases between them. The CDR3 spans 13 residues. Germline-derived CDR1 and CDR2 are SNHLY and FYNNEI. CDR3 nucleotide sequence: TGTGCCAGCTCTACACTAGTTAAAGAGACCCAGTACTTC. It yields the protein CASSTLVKETQYF.

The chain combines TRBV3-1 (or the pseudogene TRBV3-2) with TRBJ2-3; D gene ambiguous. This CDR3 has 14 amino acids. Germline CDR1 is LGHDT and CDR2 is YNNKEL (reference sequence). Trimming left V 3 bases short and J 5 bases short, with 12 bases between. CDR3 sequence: CASSHQIGGDTQYF. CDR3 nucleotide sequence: TGTGCCAGCAGCCATCAGATAGGCGGAGATACGCAGTATTTT.